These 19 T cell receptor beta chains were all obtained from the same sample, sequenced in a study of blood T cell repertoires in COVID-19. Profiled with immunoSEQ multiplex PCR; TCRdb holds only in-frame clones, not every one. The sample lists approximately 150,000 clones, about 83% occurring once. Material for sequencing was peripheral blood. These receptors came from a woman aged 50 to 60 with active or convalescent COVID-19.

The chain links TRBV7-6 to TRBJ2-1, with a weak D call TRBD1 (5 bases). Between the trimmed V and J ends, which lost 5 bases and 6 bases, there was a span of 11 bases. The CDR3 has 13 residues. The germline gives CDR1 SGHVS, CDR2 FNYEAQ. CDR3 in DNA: TGTGCCAGCAGCCTGGGGCAATCCAATGAGCAGTTCTTC. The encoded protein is CASSLGQSNEQFF.

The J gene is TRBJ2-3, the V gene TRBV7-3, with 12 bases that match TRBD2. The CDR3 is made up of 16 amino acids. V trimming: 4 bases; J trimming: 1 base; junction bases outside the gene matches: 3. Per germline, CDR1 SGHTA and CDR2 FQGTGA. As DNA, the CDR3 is TGTGCCAGCAGCTCCAGGACTAGCGGGGGCACAGATACGCAGTATTTT. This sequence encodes CASSSRTSGGTDTQYF.

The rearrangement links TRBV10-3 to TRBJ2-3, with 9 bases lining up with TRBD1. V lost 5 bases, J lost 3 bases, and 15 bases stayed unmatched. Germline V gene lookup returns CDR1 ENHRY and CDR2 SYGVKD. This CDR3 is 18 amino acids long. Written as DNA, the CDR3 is TGTGCCATCAGTAACCTTCCCGGGACAGGGATATCGACAGATACGCAGTATTTT. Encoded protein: CAISNLPGTGISTDTQYF.

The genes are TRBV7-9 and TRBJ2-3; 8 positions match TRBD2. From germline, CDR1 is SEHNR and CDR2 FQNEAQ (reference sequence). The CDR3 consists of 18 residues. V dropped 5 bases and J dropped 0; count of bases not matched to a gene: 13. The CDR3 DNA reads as TGTGCCAGCAGCCACCACCTCGTGGTAGCGGGAAGCACAGATACGCAGTATTTT. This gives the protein CASSHHLVVAGSTDTQYF. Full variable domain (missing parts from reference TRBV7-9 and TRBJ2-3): DTGVSQNPRHKITKRGQNVTFRCDPISEHNRLYWYRQTLGQGPEFLTYFQNEAQLEKSRLLSDRFSAERPKGSFSTLEIQRTEQGDSAMYLCASSHHLVVAGSTDTQYFGPGTRLTVL.

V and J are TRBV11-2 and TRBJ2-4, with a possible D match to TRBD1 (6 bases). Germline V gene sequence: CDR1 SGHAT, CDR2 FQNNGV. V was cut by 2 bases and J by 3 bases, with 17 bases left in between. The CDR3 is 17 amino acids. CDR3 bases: TGTGCCAGCAGCTTATTTGCGGACAGCTCCAGCAAAAACATTCAGTACTTC. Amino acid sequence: CASSLFADSSSKNIQYF.

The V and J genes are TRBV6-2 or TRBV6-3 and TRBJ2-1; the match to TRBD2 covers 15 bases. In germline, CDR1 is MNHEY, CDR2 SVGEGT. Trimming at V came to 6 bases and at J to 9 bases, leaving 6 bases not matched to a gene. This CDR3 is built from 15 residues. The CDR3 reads CASSFGLAGGSEQFF. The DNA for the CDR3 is TGTGCCAGCAGCTTCGGACTAGCGGGAGGGTCTGAGCAGTTCTTC.

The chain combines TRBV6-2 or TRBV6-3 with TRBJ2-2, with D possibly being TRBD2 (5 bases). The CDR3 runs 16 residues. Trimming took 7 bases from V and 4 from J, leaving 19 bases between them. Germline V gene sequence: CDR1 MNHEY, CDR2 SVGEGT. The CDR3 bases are TGTGCCAGCATCCCATTCGAGAGGGAAGGCACCGGGGAGCTGTTTTTT. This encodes CASIPFEREGTGELFF.

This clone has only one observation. The DNA for the CDR3 is TGTGCCAGCAGGGGCCTAGGGGGGGCTGAAGCTTTCTTT. Encoded protein: CASRGLGGAEAFF. This chain connects TRBV28 to TRBJ1-1, with D perhaps matching TRBD1 (6 bases). V dropped 6 bases and J dropped 6 bases, with 14 bases sitting between them. The CDR3 sequence is 13 residues long. The germline gives CDR1 MDHEN, CDR2 SYDVKM.

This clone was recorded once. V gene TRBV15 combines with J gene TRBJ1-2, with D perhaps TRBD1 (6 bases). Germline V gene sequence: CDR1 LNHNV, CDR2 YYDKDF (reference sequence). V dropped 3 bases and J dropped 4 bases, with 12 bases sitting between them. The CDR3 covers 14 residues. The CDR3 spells CATSSTTGTYGYTF. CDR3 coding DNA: TGTGCCACCAGCAGTACAACAGGGACCTATGGCTACACCTTC.

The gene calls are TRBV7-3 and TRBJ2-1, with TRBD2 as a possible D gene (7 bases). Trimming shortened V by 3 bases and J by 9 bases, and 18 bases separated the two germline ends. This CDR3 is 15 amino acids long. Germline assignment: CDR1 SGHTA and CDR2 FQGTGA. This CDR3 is CASSLGGTGRGEQFF. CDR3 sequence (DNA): TGTGCCAGCAGCTTGGGGGGTACAGGGAGGGGTGAGCAGTTCTTC.

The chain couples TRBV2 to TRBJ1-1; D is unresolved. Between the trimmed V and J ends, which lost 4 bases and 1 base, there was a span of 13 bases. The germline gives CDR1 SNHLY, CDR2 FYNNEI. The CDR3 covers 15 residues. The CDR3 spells CASSVELGGNTEAFF. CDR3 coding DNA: TGTGCCAGCAGTGTTGAGTTAGGAGGGAACACTGAAGCTTTCTTT.

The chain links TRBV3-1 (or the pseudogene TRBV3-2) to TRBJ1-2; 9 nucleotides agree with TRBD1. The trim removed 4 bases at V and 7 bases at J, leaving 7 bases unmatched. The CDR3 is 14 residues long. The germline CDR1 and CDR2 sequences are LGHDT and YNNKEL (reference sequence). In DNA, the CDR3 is TGTGCCAGCAGCCCGGGACAGGGATCAGGTGGCTACACCTTC. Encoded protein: CASSPGQGSGGYTF.

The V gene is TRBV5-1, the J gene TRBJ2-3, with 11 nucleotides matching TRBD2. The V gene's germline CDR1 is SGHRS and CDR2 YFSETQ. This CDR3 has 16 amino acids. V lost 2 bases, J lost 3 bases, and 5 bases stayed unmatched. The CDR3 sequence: CASSFASGRWTDTQYF. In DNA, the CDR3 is TGCGCCAGCAGCTTCGCTAGCGGGAGGTGGACAGATACGCAGTATTTT.

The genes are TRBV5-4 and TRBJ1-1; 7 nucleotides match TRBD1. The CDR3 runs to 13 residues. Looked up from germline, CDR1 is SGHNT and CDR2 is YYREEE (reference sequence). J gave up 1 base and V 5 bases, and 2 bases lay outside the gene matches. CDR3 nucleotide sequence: TGTGCCAGCAGGTGGGACAGGAACACTGAAGCTTTCTTT. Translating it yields CASRWDRNTEAFF.

The CDR3 reads CASSLDSIPTDTQYF. As DNA, the CDR3 is TGCGCCAGCAGCTTGGATTCAATCCCCACAGATACGCAGTATTTT. V gene TRBV5-1 combines with J gene TRBJ2-3; D call uncertain. Germline V lookup: CDR1 SGHRS, CDR2 YFSETQ. Trimming left V 0 bases short and J 2 bases short, with 10 bases between. This CDR3 is built from 15 residues.

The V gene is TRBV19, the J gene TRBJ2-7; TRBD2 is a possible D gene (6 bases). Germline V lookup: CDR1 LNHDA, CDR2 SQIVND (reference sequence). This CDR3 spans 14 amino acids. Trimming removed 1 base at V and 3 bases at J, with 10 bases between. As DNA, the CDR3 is TGTGCCAGTAGTATAGGGGGGGACGGCTACGAGCAGTACTTC. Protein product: CASSIGGDGYEQYF.

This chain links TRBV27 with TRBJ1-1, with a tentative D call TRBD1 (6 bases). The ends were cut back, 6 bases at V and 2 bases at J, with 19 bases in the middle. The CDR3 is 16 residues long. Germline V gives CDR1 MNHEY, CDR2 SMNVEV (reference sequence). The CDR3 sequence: CASSRYDWGGNTEAFF. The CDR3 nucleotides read TGTGCCAGCAGCCGCTACGACTGGGGGGGCAACACTGAAGCTTTCTTT.

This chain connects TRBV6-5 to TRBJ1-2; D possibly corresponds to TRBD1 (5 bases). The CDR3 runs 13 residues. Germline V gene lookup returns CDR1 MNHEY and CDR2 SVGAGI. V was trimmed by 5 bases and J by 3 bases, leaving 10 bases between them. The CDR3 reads CASSTQGDYGYTF. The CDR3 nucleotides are TGTGCCAGCAGTACCCAGGGTGACTATGGCTACACCTTC.

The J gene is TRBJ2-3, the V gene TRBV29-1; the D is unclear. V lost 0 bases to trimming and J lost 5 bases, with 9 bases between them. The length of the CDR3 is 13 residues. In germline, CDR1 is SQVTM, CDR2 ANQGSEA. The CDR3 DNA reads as TGCAGCGTTGAAGATTATCCAGGAGATACGCAGTATTTT. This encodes CSVEDYPGDTQYF.